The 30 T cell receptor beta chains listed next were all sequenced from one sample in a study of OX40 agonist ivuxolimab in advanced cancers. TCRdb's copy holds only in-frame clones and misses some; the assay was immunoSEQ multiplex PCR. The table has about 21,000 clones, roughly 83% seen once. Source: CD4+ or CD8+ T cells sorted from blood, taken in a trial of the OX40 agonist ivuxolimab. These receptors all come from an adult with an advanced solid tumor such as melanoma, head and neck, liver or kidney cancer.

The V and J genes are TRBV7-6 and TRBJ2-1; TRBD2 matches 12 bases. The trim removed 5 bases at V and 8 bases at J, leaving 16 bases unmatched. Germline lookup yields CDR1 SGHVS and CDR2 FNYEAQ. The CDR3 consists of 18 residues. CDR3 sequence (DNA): TGTGCCAGCAGCCCCGGGACTAGCGGGTCGGCTTTACTCTATGAGCAGTTCTTC. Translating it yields CASSPGTSGSALLYEQFF.

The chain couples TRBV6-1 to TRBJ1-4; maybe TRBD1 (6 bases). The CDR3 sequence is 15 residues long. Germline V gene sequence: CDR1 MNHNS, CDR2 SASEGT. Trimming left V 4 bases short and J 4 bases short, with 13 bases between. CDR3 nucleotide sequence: TGTGCCAGCAGTGTGATACAGGGATATAATGAAAAACTGTTTTTT. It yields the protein CASSVIQGYNEKLFF.

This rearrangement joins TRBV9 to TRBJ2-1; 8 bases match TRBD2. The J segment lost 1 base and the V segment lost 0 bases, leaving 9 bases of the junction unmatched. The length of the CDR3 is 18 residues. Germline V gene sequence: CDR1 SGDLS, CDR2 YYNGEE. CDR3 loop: CASSVGSSGSGSYNEQFF. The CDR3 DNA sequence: TGTGCCAGCAGCGTAGGGTCCAGCGGGAGCGGATCCTACAATGAGCAGTTCTTC.

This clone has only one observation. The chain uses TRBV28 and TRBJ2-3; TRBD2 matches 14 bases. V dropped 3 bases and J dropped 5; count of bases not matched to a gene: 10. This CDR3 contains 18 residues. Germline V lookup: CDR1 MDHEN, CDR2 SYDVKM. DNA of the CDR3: TGTGCCAGCAGTTTCCCGACTAGCGGGAGGGCCGGAGTAGATACGCAGTATTTT. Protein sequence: CASSFPTSGRAGVDTQYF. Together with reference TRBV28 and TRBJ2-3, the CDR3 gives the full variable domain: DVKVTQSSRYLVKRTGEKVFLECVQDMDHENMFWYRQDPGLGLRLIYFSYDVKMKEKGDIPEGYSVSREKKERFSLILESASTNQTSMYLCASSFPTSGRAGVDTQYFGPGTRLTVL.

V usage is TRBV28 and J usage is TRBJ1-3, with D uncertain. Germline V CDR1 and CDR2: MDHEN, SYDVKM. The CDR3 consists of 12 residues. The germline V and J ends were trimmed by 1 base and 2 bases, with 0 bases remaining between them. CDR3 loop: CASSLSGNTIYF. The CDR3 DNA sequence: TGTGCCAGCAGTTTATCTGGAAACACCATATATTTT.

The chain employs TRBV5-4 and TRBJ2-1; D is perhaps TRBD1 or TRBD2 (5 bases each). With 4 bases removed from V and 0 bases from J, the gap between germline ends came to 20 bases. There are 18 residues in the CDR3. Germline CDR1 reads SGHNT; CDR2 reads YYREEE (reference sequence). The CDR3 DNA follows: TGTGCCAGCAGCCCACGGGGAACGGGACCTTACTCCTACAATGAGCAGTTCTTC. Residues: CASSPRGTGPYSYNEQFF.

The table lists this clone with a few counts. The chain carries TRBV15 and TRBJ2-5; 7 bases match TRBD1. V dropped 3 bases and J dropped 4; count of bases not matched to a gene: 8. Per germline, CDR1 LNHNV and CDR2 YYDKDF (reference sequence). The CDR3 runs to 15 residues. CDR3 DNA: TGTGCCACCAGCAGGGATGACAGGGTCGGAGAGACCCAGTACTTC. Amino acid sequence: CATSRDDRVGETQYF.

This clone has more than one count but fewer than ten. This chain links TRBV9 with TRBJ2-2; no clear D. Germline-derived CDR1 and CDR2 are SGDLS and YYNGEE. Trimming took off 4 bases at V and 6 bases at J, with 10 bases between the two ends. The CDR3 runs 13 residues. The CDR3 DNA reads TGTGCCAGCAGCTTTTCCCCCGCCGGGGAGCTGTTTTTT. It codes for CASSFSPAGELFF. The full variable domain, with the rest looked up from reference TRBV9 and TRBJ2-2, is DSGVTQTPKHLITATGQRVTLRCSPRSGDLSVYWYQQSLDQGLQFLIQYYNGEERAKGNILERFSAQQFPDLHSELNLSSLELGDSALYFCASSFSPAGELFFGEGSRLTVL.

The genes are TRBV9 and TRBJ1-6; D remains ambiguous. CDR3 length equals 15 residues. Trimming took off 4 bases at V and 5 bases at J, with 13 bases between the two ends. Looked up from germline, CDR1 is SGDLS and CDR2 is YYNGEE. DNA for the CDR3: TGTGCCAGCAGCCCCCGAGGACTGAATAATTCACCCCTCCACTTT. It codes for CASSPRGLNNSPLHF.

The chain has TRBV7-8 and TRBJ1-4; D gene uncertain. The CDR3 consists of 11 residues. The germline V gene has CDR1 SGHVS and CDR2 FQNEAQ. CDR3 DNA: TGTGCTACGAGGGAGAGCGAAAAACTGTTTTTT. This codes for CATRESEKLFF.

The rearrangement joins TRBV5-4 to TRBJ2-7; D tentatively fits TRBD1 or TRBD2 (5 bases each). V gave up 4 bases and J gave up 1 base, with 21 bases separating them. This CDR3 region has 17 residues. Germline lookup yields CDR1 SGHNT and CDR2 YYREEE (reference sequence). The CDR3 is CASSPGTRGMRSYEQYF. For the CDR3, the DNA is TGTGCCAGCAGCCCTGGGACGCGAGGGATGAGGTCCTACGAGCAGTACTTC. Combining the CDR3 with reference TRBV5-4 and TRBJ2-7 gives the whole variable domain ETGVTQSPTHLIKTRGQQVTLRCSSQSGHNTVSWYQQALGQGPQFIFQYYREEENGRGNFPPRFSGLQFPNYSSELNVNALELDDSALYLCASSPGTRGMRSYEQYFGPGTRLTVT.

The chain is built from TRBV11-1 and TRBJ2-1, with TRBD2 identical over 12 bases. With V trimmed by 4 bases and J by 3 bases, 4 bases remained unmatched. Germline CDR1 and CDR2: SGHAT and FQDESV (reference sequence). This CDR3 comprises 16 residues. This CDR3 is CASSSSGLAGYNEQFF. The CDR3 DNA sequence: TGTGCCAGCAGCTCCTCGGGACTAGCGGGCTACAATGAGCAGTTCTTC.

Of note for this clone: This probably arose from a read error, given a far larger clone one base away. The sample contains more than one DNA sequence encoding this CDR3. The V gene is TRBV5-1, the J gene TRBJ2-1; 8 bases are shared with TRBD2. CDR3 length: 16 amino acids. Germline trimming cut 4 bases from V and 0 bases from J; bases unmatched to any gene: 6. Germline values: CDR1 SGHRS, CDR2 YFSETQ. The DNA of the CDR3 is TGCGCCAGCAGCCCACTAGCGGAGAGCTCCTACAATGAGCAGTTCTTC. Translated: CASSPLAESSYNEQFF.

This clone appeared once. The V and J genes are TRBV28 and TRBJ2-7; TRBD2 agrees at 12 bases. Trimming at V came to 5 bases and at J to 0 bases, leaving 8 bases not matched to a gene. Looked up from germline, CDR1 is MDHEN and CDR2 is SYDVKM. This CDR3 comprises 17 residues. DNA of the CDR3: TGTGCCAGCAGTCCTGGACTAGCGGGGCCCTCCTCCTACGAGCAGTACTTC. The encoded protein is CASSPGLAGPSSYEQYF.

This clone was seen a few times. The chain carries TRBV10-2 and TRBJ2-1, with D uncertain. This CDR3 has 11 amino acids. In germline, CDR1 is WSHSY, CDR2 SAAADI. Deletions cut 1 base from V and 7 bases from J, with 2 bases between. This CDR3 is CASSEFNEQFF. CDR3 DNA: TGCGCCAGCAGTGAGTTTAATGAGCAGTTCTTC.

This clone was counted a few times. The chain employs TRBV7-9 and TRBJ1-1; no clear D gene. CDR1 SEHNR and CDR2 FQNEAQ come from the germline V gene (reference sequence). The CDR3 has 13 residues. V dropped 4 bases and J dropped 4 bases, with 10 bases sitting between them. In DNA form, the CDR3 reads TGTGCCAGCAGCTCGGAAGGTGGCACTGAAGCTTTCTTT. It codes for CASSSEGGTEAFF.

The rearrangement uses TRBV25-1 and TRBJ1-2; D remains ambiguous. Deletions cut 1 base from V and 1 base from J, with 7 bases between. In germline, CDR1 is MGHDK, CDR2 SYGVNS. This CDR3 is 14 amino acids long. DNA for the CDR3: TGTGCCAGCAGTGAATTGCGGAGTAACTATGGCTACACCTTC. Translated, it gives CASSELRSNYGYTF.

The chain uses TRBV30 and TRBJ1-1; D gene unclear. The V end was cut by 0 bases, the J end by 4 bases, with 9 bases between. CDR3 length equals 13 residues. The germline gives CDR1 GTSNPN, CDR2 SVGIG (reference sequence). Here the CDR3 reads CAWSVVPGTEAFF. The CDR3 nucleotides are TGTGCCTGGAGTGTCGTTCCGGGCACTGAAGCTTTCTTT.

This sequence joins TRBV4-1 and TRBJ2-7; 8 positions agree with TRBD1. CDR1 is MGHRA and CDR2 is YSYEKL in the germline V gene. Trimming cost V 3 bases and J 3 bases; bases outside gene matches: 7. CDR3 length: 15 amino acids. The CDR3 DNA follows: TGCGCCAGCAGCCAGATGACAGGGGACCACTACGAGCAGTACTTC. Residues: CASSQMTGDHYEQYF.

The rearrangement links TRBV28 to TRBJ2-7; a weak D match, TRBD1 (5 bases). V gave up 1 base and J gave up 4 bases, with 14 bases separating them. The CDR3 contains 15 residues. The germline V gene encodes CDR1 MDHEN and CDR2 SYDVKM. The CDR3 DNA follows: TGTGCCAGCAGTTTATTGGTAGGGGCGTATTACGAGCAGTACTTC. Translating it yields CASSLLVGAYYEQYF.

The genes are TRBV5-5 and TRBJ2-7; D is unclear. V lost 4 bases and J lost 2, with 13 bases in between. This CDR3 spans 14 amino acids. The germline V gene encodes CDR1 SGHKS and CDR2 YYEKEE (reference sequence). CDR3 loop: CASSTEWTAYEQYF. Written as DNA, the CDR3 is TGTGCCAGCAGCACAGAATGGACCGCCTACGAGCAGTACTTC.

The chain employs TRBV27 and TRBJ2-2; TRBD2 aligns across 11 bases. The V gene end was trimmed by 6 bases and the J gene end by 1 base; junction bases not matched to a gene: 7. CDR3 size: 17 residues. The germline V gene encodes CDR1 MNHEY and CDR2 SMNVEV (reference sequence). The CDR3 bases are TGTGCCAGCAGAATCCGAACTAGCGGGGGGAACACCGGGGAGCTGTTTTTT. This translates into CASRIRTSGGNTGELFF.

CDR3 sequence: CASSYSAGDSNQPQHF. CDR3 in DNA: TGTGCCAGCAGTTACTCGGCAGGCGATAGCAATCAGCCCCAGCATTTT. The V gene is TRBV6-6, the J gene TRBJ1-5; no clear D. V lost 0 bases to trimming and J lost 0 bases, with 9 bases between them. There are 16 residues in the CDR3. Per the germline V gene, CDR1 is MNHNY and CDR2 is SVGAGI (reference sequence).

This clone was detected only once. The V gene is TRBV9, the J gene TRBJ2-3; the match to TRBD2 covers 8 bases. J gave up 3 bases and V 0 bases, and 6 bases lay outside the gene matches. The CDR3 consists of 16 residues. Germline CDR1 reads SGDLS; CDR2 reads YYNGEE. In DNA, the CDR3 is TGTGCCAGCAGCGTAGGGCCAGCGGGAGTAACAGATACGCAGTATTTT. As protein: CASSVGPAGVTDTQYF.

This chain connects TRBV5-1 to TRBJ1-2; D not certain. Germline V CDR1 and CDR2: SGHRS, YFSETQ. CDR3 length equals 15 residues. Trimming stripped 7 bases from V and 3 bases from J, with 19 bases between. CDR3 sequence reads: CASRRWAPGHYGYTF. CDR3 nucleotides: TGCGCCAGCCGCCGGTGGGCCCCTGGACACTATGGCTACACCTTC. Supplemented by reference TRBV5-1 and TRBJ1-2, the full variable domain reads KAGVTQTPRYLIKTRGQQVTLSCSPISGHRSVSWYQQTPGQGLQFLFEYFSETQRNKGNFPGRFSGRQFSNSRSEMNVSTLELGDSALYLCASRRWAPGHYGYTFGSGTRLTVV.

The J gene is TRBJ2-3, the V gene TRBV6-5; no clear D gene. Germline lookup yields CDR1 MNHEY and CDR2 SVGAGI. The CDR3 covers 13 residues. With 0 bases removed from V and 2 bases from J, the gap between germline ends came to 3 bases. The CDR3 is CASSYSVTDTQYF. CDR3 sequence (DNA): TGTGCCAGCAGTTACTCTGTCACAGATACGCAGTATTTT.

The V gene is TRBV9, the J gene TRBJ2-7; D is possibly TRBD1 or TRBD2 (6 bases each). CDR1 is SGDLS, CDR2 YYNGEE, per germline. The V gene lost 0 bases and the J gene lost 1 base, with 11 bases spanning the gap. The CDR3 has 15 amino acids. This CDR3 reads CASSVETGASYEQYF. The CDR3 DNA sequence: TGTGCCAGCAGCGTAGAAACGGGGGCATCCTACGAGCAGTACTTC.

The CDR3 DNA sequence: TGTGCCAGCAGCTTATTGACACGCGACGAGCAGTACTTC. Its translation: CASSLLTRDEQYF. The chain has TRBV11-1 and TRBJ2-7; D unclear. Trimming removed 2 bases at V and 5 bases at J, with 10 bases between. The germline V gene has CDR1 SGHAT and CDR2 FQDESV (reference sequence). The CDR3 extends over 13 amino acids. Supplemented by reference TRBV11-1 and TRBJ2-7, the full variable domain reads EAEVAQSPRYKITEKSQAVAFWCDPISGHATLYWYRQILGQGPELLVQFQDESVVDDSQLPKDRFSAERLKGVDSTLKIQPAELGDSAMYLCASSLLTRDEQYFGPGTRLTVT.

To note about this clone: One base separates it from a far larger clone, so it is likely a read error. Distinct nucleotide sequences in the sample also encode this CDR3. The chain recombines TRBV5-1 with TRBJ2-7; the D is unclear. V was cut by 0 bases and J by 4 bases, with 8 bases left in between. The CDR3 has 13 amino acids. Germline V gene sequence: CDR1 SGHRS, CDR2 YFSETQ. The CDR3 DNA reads TGCGCCAGCAGCTTGGTTTCTAGTTACGAGCAGTACTTC. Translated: CASSLVSSYEQYF.

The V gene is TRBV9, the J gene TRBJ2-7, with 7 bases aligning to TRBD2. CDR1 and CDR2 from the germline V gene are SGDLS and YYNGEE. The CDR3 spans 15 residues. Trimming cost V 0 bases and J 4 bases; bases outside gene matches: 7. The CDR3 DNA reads TGTGCCAGCAGCGTAGAGGCTAGCGGCACTTACGAGCAGTACTTC. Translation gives CASSVEASGTYEQYF.